This T cell receptor (beta chain) appears in the sequencing data of a study of cytomegalovirus exposure and HLA in healthy donors. PCR primers comprised 60 Vbeta and 13 Jbeta primers. Profiled with immunoSEQ multiplex PCR; TCRdb holds only in-frame clones, not every one. The sample consists of 160,000 or so clones, approximately 79% of them appearing once. Comment on this clone: What it binds is unknown.

Points from the study as a whole: High sensitivity and specificity were reportedly achieved when the classifier diagnosed cytomegalovirus status.

Trimming shortened V by 7 bases and J by 7 bases, and 13 bases separated the two germline ends. Looked up from germline, CDR1 is GTSNPN and CDR2 is SVGIG (reference sequence). This CDR3 spans 11 amino acids. This sequence joins TRBV30 and TRBJ1-2; a possible D gene is TRBD1 (6 bases). This receptor was identified in a man in his forties in good health and CMV-seronegative. The specimen sequenced was PBMCs. The CDR3 DNA follows: TGTGCCTTCACAGGGCTAATTGGCTACACCTTC. It translates to CAFTGLIGYTF.